These 8 T cell receptor beta chains were all obtained from the same sample, sequenced in a study of CD8 T cells in Susac syndrome. With random hexamers, about 0.5 to 1 ug RNA was reverse transcribed. TCRdb called the immunoSEQ multiplex PCR reads again in MiXCR, with one record for every CDR3 protein. This table holds about 69,000 distinct CDR3 sequences, around 93% found once. The sample was CD8+ T cells from PBMCs. These receptors were obtained from a human donor in good health.

The gene calls are TRBV27 and TRBJ2-7; perhaps TRBD1 as D (6 bases). Per germline, CDR1 MNHEY and CDR2 SMNVEV (reference sequence). The CDR3 covers 15 residues. Trimming removed 4 bases from V and 0 bases from J, with 13 bases in between. CDR3 region: CASSSFDRNSYEQYF. CDR3 nucleotide sequence: TGTGCCAGCAGTTCCTTCGACAGGAACTCCTACGAGCAGTACTTC.

The genes are TRBV11-2 and TRBJ1-6; no reliable D call. Germline V gene data show CDR1 as SGHAT and CDR2 as FQNNGV. Trimming cost V 3 bases and J 8 bases, with 14 bases left between them. The CDR3 spans 15 residues. The CDR3 DNA reads TGTGCCAGCAGCTTCCGACGGAGTAAGGATTCACCCCTCCACTTT. It codes for CASSFRRSKDSPLHF.

V gene TRBV20-1 combines with J gene TRBJ2-7; maybe TRBD2 (6 bases). The germline V gene encodes CDR1 DFQATT and CDR2 SNEGSKA (reference sequence). The CDR3 is made up of 14 amino acids. Trimming left V 5 bases short and J 2 bases short, with 16 bases between. CDR3 in amino acids: CSAPGWGVTYEQYF. CDR3 DNA sequence: TGCAGTGCTCCTGGGTGGGGGGTCACCTACGAGCAGTACTTC.

The V gene is TRBV29-1, the J gene TRBJ2-1; D is perhaps TRBD1 (7 bases). Trimming removed 7 bases from V and 2 bases from J, with 15 bases in between. CDR1 is SQVTM, CDR2 ANQGSEA, per germline. The CDR3 runs to 14 residues. The CDR3 loop is CSARGTEPYNEQFF. CDR3 bases: TGCAGCGCCCGCGGGACAGAACCCTACAATGAGCAGTTCTTC.

This rearrangement joins TRBV30 to TRBJ1-1; tentative D call: TRBD1 (5 bases). This CDR3 contains 13 residues. Germline CDR1 GTSNPN, CDR2 SVGIG (reference sequence). Here the CDR3 reads CASNRGTGTEAFF. CDR3 coding DNA: TGTGCTTCCAACCGGGGAACAGGCACTGAAGCTTTCTTT.

The sample holds one count of this clonotype. The genes are TRBV7-9 and TRBJ2-5; D perhaps matches TRBD2 (6 bases). Germline lookup yields CDR1 SEHNR and CDR2 FQNEAQ (reference sequence). The length of the CDR3 is 15 residues. Deletions cut 0 bases from V and 5 bases from J, with 13 bases between. The CDR3 loop reads CASSLASGVKETQYF. In nucleotides, the CDR3 is TGTGCCAGCAGCTTAGCGTCGGGAGTCAAGGAGACCCAGTACTTC.

J is TRBJ2-1 and V is TRBV13; 8 nucleotides line up with TRBD1. The CDR3 spans 15 residues. Trimming cost V 1 base and J 7 bases; bases outside gene matches: 6. Germline V CDR1 and CDR2: PRHDT, FYEKMQ (reference sequence). The CDR3 sequence: CASSLAPGQGNEQFF. DNA of the CDR3: TGTGCCAGCAGCTTAGCTCCTGGACAGGGAAATGAGCAGTTCTTC.

V and J are TRBV29-1 and TRBJ2-5; weak D call: TRBD1 (5 bases). V was clipped by 5 bases and J by 2 bases, with 27 bases between them. CDR1 is SQVTM, CDR2 ANQGSEA, per germline. CDR3 size: 18 residues. CDR3 amino acids: CSVLTGTHPFPIQETQYF. The DNA of the CDR3 is TGCAGCGTTCTTACAGGAACCCATCCCTTCCCGATACAAGAGACCCAGTACTTC.